This T cell receptor beta chain was retrieved from a study of blood T cell repertoires in COVID-19. Study background: Spain, Italy and the United States supplied samples that represented acute and convalescent COVID-19.

This CDR3 has 13 amino acids. Between the trimmed V and J ends, which lost 6 bases and 7 bases, there was a span of 12 bases. The germline CDR1 and CDR2 sequences are MNHEY and SVGAGI. Original processing notes: The authors estimated nucleated cell counts from reference gene primer amplification. TCRdb's copy holds only in-frame clones and misses some; the assay was immunoSEQ multiplex PCR. V and J calls and clone size follow that table, whereas D and trimming were derived from the DNA. The data hold 70,000 to 95,000 clones, with 90% to 95% observed a single time. The chain links TRBV6-5 to TRBJ2-2; D call uncertain. The sequenced sample consisted of peripheral blood. This TCR was recovered from a woman aged 50 to 60 in a cohort sampled during active COVID-19. This CDR3 is CASSSLRGGELFF. CDR3 DNA sequence: TGTGCCAGCAGCTCCCTACGTGGCGGGGAGCTGTTTTTT.